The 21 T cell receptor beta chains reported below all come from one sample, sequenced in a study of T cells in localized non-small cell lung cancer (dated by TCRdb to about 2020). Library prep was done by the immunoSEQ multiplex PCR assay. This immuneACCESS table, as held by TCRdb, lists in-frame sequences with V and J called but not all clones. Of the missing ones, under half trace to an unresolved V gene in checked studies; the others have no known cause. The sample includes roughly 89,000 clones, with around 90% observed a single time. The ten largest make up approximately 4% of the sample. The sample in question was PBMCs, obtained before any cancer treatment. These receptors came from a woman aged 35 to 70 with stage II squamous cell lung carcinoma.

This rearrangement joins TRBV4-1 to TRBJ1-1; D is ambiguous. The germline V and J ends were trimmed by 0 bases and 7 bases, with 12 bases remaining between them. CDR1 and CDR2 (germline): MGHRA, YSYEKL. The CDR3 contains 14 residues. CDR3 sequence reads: CASSQDSWENEAFF. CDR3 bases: TGCGCCAGCAGCCAAGATTCGTGGGAAAATGAAGCTTTCTTT.

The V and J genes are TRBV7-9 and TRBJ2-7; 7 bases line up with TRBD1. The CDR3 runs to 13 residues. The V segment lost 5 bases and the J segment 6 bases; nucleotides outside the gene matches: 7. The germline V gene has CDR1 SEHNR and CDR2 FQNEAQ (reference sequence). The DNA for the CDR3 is TGTGCCAGCAGCCTCACAGGGGTGGGCGAGCAGTACTTC. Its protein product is CASSLTGVGEQYF.

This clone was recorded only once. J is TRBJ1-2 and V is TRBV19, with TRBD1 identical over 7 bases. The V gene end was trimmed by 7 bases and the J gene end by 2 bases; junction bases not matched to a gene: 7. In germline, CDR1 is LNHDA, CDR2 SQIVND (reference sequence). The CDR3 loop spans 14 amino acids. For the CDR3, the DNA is TGTGCCAGTAAGACCGGGACAGCCAACTATGGCTACACCTTC. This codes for CASKTGTANYGYTF.

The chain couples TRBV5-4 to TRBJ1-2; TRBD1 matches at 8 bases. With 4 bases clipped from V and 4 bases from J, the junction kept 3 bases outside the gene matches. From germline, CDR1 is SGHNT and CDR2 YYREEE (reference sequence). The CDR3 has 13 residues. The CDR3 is CASSRTGSYGYTF. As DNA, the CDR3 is TGTGCCAGCAGCCGGACAGGGTCCTATGGCTACACCTTC. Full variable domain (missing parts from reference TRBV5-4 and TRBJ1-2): ETGVTQSPTHLIKTRGQQVTLRCSSQSGHNTVSWYQQALGQGPQFIFQYYREEENGRGNFPPRFSGLQFPNYSSELNVNALELDDSALYLCASSRTGSYGYTFGSGTRLTVV.

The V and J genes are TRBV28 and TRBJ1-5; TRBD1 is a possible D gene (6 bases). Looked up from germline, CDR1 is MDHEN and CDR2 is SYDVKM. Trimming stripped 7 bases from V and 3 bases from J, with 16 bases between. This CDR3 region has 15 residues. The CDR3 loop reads CASKERTAFNQPQHF. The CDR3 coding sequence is TGTGCCAGCAAAGAAAGGACAGCTTTCAATCAGCCCCAGCATTTT.

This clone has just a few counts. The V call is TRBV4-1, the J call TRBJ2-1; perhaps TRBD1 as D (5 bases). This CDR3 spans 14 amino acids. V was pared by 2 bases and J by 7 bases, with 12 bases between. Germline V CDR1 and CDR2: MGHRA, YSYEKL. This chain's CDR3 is CASSQPFDRNEQFF. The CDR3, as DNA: TGCGCCAGCAGCCAACCTTTTGACAGAAATGAGCAGTTCTTC.

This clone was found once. The CDR3 is CASTGRKGREGQETQYF. DNA for the CDR3: TGTGCCAGCACGGGGAGGAAGGGACGGGAGGGACAAGAGACCCAGTACTTC. The gene calls are TRBV28 and TRBJ2-5, with 8 bases aligning to TRBD2. This CDR3 is built from 17 residues. Germline values: CDR1 MDHEN, CDR2 SYDVKM. Trimming took 7 bases from V and 2 from J; bases not matched to a gene: 15.

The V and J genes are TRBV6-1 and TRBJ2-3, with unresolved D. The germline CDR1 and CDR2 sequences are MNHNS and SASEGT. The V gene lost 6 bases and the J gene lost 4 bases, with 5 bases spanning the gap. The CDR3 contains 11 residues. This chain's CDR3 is CASSQADTQYF. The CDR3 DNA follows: TGTGCCAGCAGCCAAGCAGATACGCAGTATTTT.

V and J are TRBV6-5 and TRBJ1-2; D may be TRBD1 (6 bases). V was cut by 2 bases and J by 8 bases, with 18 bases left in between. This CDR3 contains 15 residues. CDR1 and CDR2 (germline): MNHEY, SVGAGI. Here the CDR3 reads CASSYASWQGKGYTF. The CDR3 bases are TGTGCCAGCAGTTACGCCAGCTGGCAGGGGAAAGGCTACACCTTC.

The CDR3, as DNA: TGTGCCAGCAGTACCGGGACATATGAGCAGTTCTTC. Translation gives CASSTGTYEQFF. The rearrangement uses TRBV2 and TRBJ2-1; tentative D call: TRBD1 (6 bases). The CDR3 runs 12 residues. Germline V gene sequence: CDR1 SNHLY, CDR2 FYNNEI. Trimming removed 5 bases at V and 8 bases at J, with 10 bases between. Drawing the rest from reference TRBV2 and TRBJ2-1, the complete variable domain is EPEVTQTPSHQVTQMGQEVILRCVPISNHLYFYWYRQILGQKVEFLVSFYNNEISEKSEIFDDQFSVERPDGSNFTLKIRSTKLEDSAMYFCASSTGTYEQFFGPGTRLTVL.

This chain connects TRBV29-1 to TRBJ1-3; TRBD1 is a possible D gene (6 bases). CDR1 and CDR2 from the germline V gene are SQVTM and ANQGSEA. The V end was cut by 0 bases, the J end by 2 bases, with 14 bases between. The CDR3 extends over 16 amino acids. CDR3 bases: TGCAGCGTTGAAGATCGTTGGGGGCATCCTGGAAACACCATATATTTT. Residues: CSVEDRWGHPGNTIYF.

The CDR3 protein is CSVRVARNEQFF. Written as DNA, the CDR3 is TGCAGCGTTCGAGTGGCCCGGAATGAGCAGTTCTTC. This chain links TRBV29-1 with TRBJ2-1; D remains unclear. V was cut by 5 bases and J by 7 bases, with 12 bases left in between. The CDR3 totals 12 residues. Germline loops: CDR1 SQVTM, CDR2 ANQGSEA.

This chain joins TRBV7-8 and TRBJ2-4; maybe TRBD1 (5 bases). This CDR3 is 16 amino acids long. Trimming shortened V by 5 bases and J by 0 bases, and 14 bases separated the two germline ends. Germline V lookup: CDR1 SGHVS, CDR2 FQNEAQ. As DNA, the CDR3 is TGTGCCAGCAGCCCCCGACAGATTATAGCCAAAAACATTCAGTACTTC. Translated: CASSPRQIIAKNIQYF.

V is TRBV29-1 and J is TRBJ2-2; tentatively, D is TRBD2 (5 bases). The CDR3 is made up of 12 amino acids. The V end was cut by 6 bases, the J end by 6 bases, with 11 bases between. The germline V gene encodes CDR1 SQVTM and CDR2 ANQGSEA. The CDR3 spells CSVTSGAGELFF. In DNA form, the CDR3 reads TGCAGCGTGACCAGCGGTGCCGGGGAGCTGTTTTTT.

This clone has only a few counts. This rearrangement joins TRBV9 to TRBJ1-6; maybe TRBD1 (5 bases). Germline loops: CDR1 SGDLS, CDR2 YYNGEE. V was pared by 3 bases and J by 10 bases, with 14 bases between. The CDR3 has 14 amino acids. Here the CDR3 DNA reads TGTGCCAGCAGCGGGGGCAGCTTTAGATCACCCCTCCACTTT. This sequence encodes CASSGGSFRSPLHF.

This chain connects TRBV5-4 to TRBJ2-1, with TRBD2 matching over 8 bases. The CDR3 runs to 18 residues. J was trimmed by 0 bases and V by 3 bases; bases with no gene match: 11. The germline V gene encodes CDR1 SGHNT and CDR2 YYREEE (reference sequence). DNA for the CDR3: TGTGCCAGCAGCTGGGGGAAGGGGACTAGGTACTCCTACAATGAGCAGTTCTTC. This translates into CASSWGKGTRYSYNEQFF.

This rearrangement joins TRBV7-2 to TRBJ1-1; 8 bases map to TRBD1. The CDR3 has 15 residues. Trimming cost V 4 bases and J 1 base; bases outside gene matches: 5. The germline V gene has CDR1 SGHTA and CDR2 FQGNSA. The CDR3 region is CASSSWTGRNTEAFF. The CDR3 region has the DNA TGTGCCAGCAGCTCTTGGACAGGGAGGAACACTGAAGCTTTCTTT.

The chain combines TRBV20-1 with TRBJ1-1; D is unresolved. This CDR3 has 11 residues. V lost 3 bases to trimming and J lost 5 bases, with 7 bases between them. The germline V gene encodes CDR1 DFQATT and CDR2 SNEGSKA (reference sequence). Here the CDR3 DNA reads TGCAGTGCTAGGGTAGTGACTGAAGCTTTCTTT. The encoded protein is CSARVVTEAFF.

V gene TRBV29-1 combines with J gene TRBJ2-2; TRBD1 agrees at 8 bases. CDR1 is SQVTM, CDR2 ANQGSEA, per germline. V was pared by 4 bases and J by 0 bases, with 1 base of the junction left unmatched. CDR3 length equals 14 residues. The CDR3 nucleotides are TGCAGCGTTGGACAGGGGACGAACACCGGGGAGCTGTTTTTT. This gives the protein CSVGQGTNTGELFF.

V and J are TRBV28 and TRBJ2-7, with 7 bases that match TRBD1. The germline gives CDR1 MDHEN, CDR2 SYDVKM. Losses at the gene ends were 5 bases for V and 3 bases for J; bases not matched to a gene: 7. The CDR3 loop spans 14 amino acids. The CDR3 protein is CASSVGTDFYEQYF. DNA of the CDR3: TGTGCCAGCAGTGTAGGGACAGACTTCTACGAGCAGTACTTC.

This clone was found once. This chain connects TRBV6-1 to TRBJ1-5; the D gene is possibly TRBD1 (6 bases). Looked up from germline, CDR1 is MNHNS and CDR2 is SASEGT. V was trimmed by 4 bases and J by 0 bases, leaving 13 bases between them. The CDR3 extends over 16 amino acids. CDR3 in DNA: TGTGCCAGCAGTGCCCCAGGGGAATATAGCAATCAGCCCCAGCATTTT. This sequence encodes CASSAPGEYSNQPQHF.